Following are 6 T cell receptor beta chains from one sample sequenced in a study of T cell clonotyping in hematopoietic cell transplantation. Repertoires were generated with immunoSEQ multiplex PCR, while TCRdb's copy carries only in-frame clones and drops some. The sample lists roughly 30,000 clones; about 90% were seen once. This specimen consisted of PBMCs, obtained 100 days after allogeneic stem cell transplant. The receptors come from a female patient aged 50-60 years who had an allogeneic stem cell transplant from a related donor, so the T cells may come from the graft donor. Some clones in this sample may be carry-over from other donors' samples.

This chain links TRBV6-5 with TRBJ1-2, with 7 nucleotides matching TRBD1. Germline values: CDR1 MNHEY, CDR2 SVGAGI. Germline trimming cut 5 bases from V and 8 bases from J; bases unmatched to any gene: 8. The CDR3 spans 13 residues. CDR3 DNA sequence: TGTGCCAGCAGTACTCGGACAGGTAGAGGCTACACCTTC. The encoded protein is CASSTRTGRGYTF.

The V call is TRBV25-1, the J call TRBJ1-1; D possibly corresponds to TRBD1 (6 bases). The CDR3 length is 12 residues. The V gene's germline CDR1 is MGHDK and CDR2 SYGVNS. V dropped 7 bases and J dropped 8 bases, with 14 bases sitting between them. DNA for the CDR3: TGTGCCAGCAAGGGGGTTCACAGCGAAGCTTTCTTT. Residues: CASKGVHSEAFF.

V gene TRBV11-3 combines with J gene TRBJ2-2; TRBD1 or TRBD2 may be the D gene (6 bases each). Trimming removed 4 bases at V and 5 bases at J, with 17 bases between. This CDR3 has 16 amino acids. Germline loops: CDR1 SGHNT, CDR2 YENEEA. The CDR3 protein is CASSSDRRGRTGELFF. CDR3 nucleotides: TGTGCCAGCAGCTCCGACAGGCGGGGTCGAACCGGGGAGCTGTTTTTT.

The chain couples TRBV12-5 to TRBJ1-1, with 7 bases aligning to TRBD1. The germline V gene has CDR1 LGHNT and CDR2 FRNRAP. J lost 4 bases, V lost 0 bases, and 14 bases had no gene match. This CDR3 spans 18 amino acids. In DNA form, the CDR3 reads TGTGCTAGTGGTTTGGTACCCCACCATGACAGGGCGGCCACTGAAGCTTTCTTT. This gives the protein CASGLVPHHDRAATEAFF.

The chain couples TRBV19 to TRBJ1-3; D may be TRBD1 (5 bases). The V end lost 5 bases, the J end lost 2 bases, and 16 bases lay between the germline ends. The germline V gene encodes CDR1 LNHDA and CDR2 SQIVND (reference sequence). The CDR3 consists of 16 residues. The CDR3 loop is CASSARQRRTGNTIYF. CDR3 sequence (DNA): TGTGCCAGTAGTGCTCGACAGCGAAGGACTGGAAACACCATATATTTT.

The J gene is TRBJ2-7, the V gene TRBV2; TRBD1 agrees at 12 bases. Germline CDR1 is SNHLY and CDR2 is FYNNEI. CDR3 size: 14 residues. Trimming at V came to 6 bases and at J to 3 bases, leaving 3 bases not matched to a gene. This CDR3 is CASRGTGGFYEQYF. CDR3 coding DNA: TGTGCCAGCAGGGGGACAGGGGGCTTCTACGAGCAGTACTTC.